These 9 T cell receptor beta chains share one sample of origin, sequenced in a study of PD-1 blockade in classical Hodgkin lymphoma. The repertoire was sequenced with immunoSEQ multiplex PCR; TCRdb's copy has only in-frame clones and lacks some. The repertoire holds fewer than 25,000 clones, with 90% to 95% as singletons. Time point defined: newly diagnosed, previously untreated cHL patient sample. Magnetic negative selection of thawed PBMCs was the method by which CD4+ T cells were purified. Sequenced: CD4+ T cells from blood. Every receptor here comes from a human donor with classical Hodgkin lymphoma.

The DNA of the CDR3 is TGTGCCAGCAGTTTAGTTGGGTCGAGGAGCACAGATACGCAGTATTTT. It encodes CASSLVGSRSTDTQYF. The chain employs TRBV27 and TRBJ2-3; no clear D gene. Between the trimmed V and J ends, which lost 2 bases and 0 bases, there was a span of 12 bases. CDR1 and CDR2 from the germline V gene are MNHEY and SMNVEV (reference sequence). This CDR3 contains 16 residues.

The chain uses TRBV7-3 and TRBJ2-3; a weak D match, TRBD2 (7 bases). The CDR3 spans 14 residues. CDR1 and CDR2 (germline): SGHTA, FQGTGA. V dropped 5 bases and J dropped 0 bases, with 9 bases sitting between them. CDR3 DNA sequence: TGTGCCAGCAGCGAGGGGGGGAGCACAGATACGCAGTATTTT. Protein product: CASSEGGSTDTQYF.

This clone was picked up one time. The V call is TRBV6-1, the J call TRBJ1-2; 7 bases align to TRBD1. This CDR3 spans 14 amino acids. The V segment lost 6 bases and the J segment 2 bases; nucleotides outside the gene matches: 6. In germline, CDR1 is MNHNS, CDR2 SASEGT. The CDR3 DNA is TGTGCCAGCAGGGGTAGGGGGCGAAACTATGGCTACACCTTC. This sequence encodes CASRGRGRNYGYTF.

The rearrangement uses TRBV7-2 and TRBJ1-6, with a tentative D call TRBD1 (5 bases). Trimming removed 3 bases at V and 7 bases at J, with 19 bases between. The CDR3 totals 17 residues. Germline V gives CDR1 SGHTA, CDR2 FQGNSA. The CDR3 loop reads CASSFFFPGPKNSPLHF. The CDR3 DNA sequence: TGTGCCAGCAGCTTCTTTTTCCCGGGACCAAAGAATTCACCCCTCCACTTT.

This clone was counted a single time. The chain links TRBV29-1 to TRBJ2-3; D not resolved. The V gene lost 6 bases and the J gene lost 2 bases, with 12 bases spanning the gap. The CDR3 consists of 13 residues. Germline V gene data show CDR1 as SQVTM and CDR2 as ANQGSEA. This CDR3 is CSVNLQNTDTQYF. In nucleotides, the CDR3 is TGCAGCGTGAATCTACAGAACACAGATACGCAGTATTTT.

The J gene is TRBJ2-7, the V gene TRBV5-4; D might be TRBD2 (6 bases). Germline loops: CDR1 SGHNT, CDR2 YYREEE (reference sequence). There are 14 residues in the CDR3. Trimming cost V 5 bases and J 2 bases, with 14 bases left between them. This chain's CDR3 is CASSSPLAPYEQYF. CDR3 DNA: TGTGCCAGCAGTTCTCCTCTAGCGCCCTACGAGCAGTACTTC.

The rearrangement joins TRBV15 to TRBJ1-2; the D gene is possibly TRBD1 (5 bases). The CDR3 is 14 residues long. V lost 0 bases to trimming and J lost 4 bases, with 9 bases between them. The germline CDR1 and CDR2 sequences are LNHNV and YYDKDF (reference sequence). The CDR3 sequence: CATSRDREVYGYTF. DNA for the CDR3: TGTGCCACCAGCAGAGACAGGGAGGTCTATGGCTACACCTTC.

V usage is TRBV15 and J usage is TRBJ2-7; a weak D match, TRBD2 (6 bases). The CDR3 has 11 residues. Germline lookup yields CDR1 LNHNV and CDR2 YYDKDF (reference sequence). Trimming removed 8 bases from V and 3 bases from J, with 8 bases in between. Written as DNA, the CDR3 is TGTGCCACCGGGCGGGACTACGAGCAGTACTTC. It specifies CATGRDYEQYF.

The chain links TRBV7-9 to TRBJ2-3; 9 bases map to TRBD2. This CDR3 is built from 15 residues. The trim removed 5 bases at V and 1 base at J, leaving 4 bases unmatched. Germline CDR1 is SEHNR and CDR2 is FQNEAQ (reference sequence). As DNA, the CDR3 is TGTGCCAGCAGCAAAAGGACTAGCGGCACAGATACGCAGTATTTT. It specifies CASSKRTSGTDTQYF. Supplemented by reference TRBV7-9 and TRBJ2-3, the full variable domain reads DTGVSQNPRHKITKRGQNVTFRCDPISEHNRLYWYRQTLGQGPEFLTYFQNEAQLEKSRLLSDRFSAERPKGSFSTLEIQRTEQGDSAMYLCASSKRTSGTDTQYFGPGTRLTVL.